The 17 T cell receptor beta chains below were found in one sample sequenced in a study of cytomegalovirus exposure and HLA in healthy donors. Primers: 60 Vbeta forward and 13 Jbeta reverse. Here immunoSEQ multiplex PCR was the method, and the copy in TCRdb shows in-frame clones only, minus some. The repertoire has 120,000 to 150,000 clones, just under 85% of them found once; the top ten carry 1.9%. The sample taken for sequencing was PBMCs. The receptor set was obtained from a woman between 40 and 50 years old in good health and CMV-seronegative.

The chain couples TRBV30 to TRBJ1-3; the match to TRBD1 covers 9 bases. The CDR3 length is 16 residues. The J segment lost 2 bases and the V segment lost 0 bases, leaving 5 bases of the junction unmatched. Germline loops: CDR1 GTSNPN, CDR2 SVGIG (reference sequence). The CDR3 reads CAWSVSRTGAGNTIYF. In DNA form, the CDR3 reads TGTGCCTGGAGTGTATCCCGGACAGGGGCTGGAAACACCATATATTTT.

A single count supports this clone. The chain combines TRBV5-1 with TRBJ2-7; 10 bases are a match to TRBD1. V dropped 7 bases and J dropped 4; count of bases not matched to a gene: 14. The germline V gene has CDR1 SGHRS and CDR2 YFSETQ. The CDR3 has 16 residues. The CDR3 protein is CASRDYPGQGIYEQYF. The CDR3 bases are TGCGCCAGCCGCGATTATCCGGGACAGGGGATTTACGAGCAGTACTTC.

The genes are TRBV7-9 and TRBJ2-5; 8 nucleotides align to TRBD1. Germline CDR1 and CDR2: SEHNR and FQNEAQ (reference sequence). The CDR3 is made up of 13 amino acids. V shed 4 bases, J shed 4 bases, and the junction held 2 bases outside the gene matches. CDR3 sequence reads: CASSYGTGETQYF. The CDR3 DNA follows: TGTGCCAGCAGCTATGGGACAGGAGAGACCCAGTACTTC.

This clone occurred once. This chain uses TRBV2 with TRBJ1-3; 10 bases fit TRBD1. With V trimmed by 8 bases and J by 2 bases, 3 bases remained unmatched. The CDR3 has 14 residues. Looked up from germline, CDR1 is SNHLY and CDR2 is FYNNEI. The CDR3 DNA is TGTGCCAGCTCGGGACAGGGGACTGGAAACACCATATATTTT. Protein product: CASSGQGTGNTIYF.

Points on this clone: Compared with germline, one end of the junction differs, possibly owing to a read error. Within the sample, other DNA sequences also encode this same CDR3. V is TRBV6-7 and J is TRBJ2-1, with TRBD2 matching over 13 bases. TRBV6-7 is flagged as an ORF with uncertain function. CDR3 length equals 17 residues. CDR3 nucleotides: TGTGCCAGCAGTCACTCTTACGGGACTAGCGGGAATTTGAAGCTGTTCTTC. Its protein is CASSHSYGTSGNLKLFF.

The rearrangement uses TRBV28 and TRBJ2-7; D is perhaps TRBD2 (6 bases). The V gene's germline CDR1 is MDHEN and CDR2 SYDVKM. The CDR3 runs 13 residues. V was clipped by 6 bases and J by 5 bases, with 14 bases between them. Here the CDR3 reads CASRRGGIHEQYF. CDR3 coding DNA: TGTGCCAGCAGGCGGGGCGGGATTCACGAGCAGTACTTC. Supplemented by reference TRBV28 and TRBJ2-7, the full variable domain reads DVKVTQSSRYLVKRTGEKVFLECVQDMDHENMFWYRQDPGLGLRLIYFSYDVKMKEKGDIPEGYSVSREKKERFSLILESASTNQTSMYLCASRRGGIHEQYFGPGTRLTVT.

This clone was counted a single time. The chain uses TRBV5-1 and TRBJ2-2, with D possibly TRBD2 on 6 matching bases. The CDR3 contains 13 residues. Per germline, CDR1 SGHRS and CDR2 YFSETQ. Trimming cost V 2 bases and J 4 bases, with 6 bases left between them. The CDR3 sequence is CASSLLATGELFF. CDR3 DNA: TGCGCCAGCAGCTTACTAGCCACCGGGGAGCTGTTTTTT.

The rearrangement uses TRBV7-2 and TRBJ2-1; D is uncertain. V was shortened by 3 bases and J by 6 bases, with 9 bases between the two germline ends. This CDR3 contains 13 residues. Germline V gives CDR1 SGHTA, CDR2 FQGNSA. This CDR3 is CASSFTEINEQFF. The CDR3 coding sequence is TGTGCCAGCAGCTTTACAGAGATCAATGAGCAGTTCTTC.

This clone showed up just once. The chain couples TRBV9 to TRBJ1-2; tentatively, D is TRBD1 (6 bases). The germline V and J ends were trimmed by 1 base and 5 bases, with 21 bases remaining between them. The CDR3 consists of 17 residues. Germline values: CDR1 SGDLS, CDR2 YYNGEE. The CDR3 here is CASSVNYRTDYLYGYTF. Here the CDR3 DNA reads TGTGCCAGCAGCGTAAATTATCGGACAGACTACCTGTATGGCTACACCTTC.

The rearrangement joins TRBV5-4 to TRBJ1-6; D possibly corresponds to TRBD1 (5 bases). The germline V gene has CDR1 SGHNT and CDR2 YYREEE (reference sequence). Trimming cost V 0 bases and J 10 bases, with 17 bases left between them. This CDR3 region has 16 residues. CDR3: CASSLDGASEGSPLHF. The CDR3 bases are TGTGCCAGCAGCTTGGACGGGGCTTCGGAGGGCTCACCCCTCCACTTT.

The chain uses TRBV5-6 and TRBJ1-2, with D possibly matching TRBD1 (6 bases). V lost 6 bases, J lost 8 bases, and 26 bases lay in between. The germline V gene encodes CDR1 SGHDT and CDR2 YYEEEE. This CDR3 comprises 16 residues. The CDR3 region is CASKHVVRQALSGYTF. The CDR3 nucleotides are TGTGCCAGCAAGCATGTGGTGAGACAGGCCCTCTCCGGCTACACCTTC.

V usage is TRBV7-2 and J usage is TRBJ1-1; D unresolved. The germline gives CDR1 SGHTA, CDR2 FQGNSA. The V end lost 6 bases, the J end lost 3 bases, and 11 bases lay between the germline ends. The CDR3 spans 13 residues. CDR3 coding DNA: TGTGCCAGCAGGGAGTCGCTGGACACTGAAGCTTTCTTT. Translating gives CASRESLDTEAFF. Based on the CDR3 plus reference TRBV7-2 and TRBJ1-1, the full variable domain is GAGVSQSPSNKVTEKGKDVELRCDPISGHTALYWYRQSLGQGLEFLIYFQGNSAPDKSGLPSDRFSAERTGGSVSTLTIQRTQQEDSAVYLCASRESLDTEAFFGQGTRLTVV.

This chain links TRBV6-5 with TRBJ1-4; D is unclear. Germline CDR1 is MNHEY and CDR2 is SVGAGI. The V end lost 3 bases, the J end lost 6 bases, and 8 bases lay between the germline ends. The CDR3 is made up of 13 amino acids. CDR3 sequence: CASSYVVDEKLFF. CDR3 bases: TGTGCCAGCAGTTATGTTGTCGATGAAAAACTGTTTTTT.

The chain joins TRBV5-4 to TRBJ2-3; weak D call: TRBD1 (6 bases). Looked up from germline, CDR1 is SGHNT and CDR2 is YYREEE (reference sequence). Trimming removed 0 bases from V and 9 bases from J, with 11 bases in between. The CDR3 is made up of 13 amino acids. CDR3 in amino acids: CASSLGDMGTQYF. CDR3 bases: TGTGCCAGCAGCTTGGGGGACATGGGGACGCAGTATTTT.

This clone was observed a single time. The genes are TRBV7-9 and TRBJ1-1, with 7 bases lining up with TRBD1. Germline V gene sequence: CDR1 SEHNR, CDR2 FQNEAQ (reference sequence). This CDR3 is built from 13 residues. J lost 0 bases, V lost 7 bases, and 2 bases had no gene match. In DNA form, the CDR3 reads TGTGCCAGCAACCAGGGGGTGAACACTGAAGCTTTCTTT. This gives the protein CASNQGVNTEAFF.

This chain links TRBV27 with TRBJ2-5; 7 bases fit TRBD2. Germline-derived CDR1 and CDR2 are MNHEY and SMNVEV (reference sequence). The junction had 4 bases not matched to a gene; V was cut back by 3 bases and J by 3 bases. The CDR3 has 14 amino acids. The CDR3 loop is CASSFAGVEETQYF. The DNA for the CDR3 is TGTGCCAGCAGTTTTGCGGGAGTGGAAGAGACCCAGTACTTC.

DNA of the CDR3: TGTGCCAGCAGCGTAGCTCCTGGGACAGGGATGAGCCCTTACGAGCAGTACTTC. It codes for CASSVAPGTGMSPYEQYF. The J gene is TRBJ2-7, the V gene TRBV9; 9 bases are shared with TRBD1. V was clipped by 0 bases and J by 4 bases; unmatched bases: 14. The length of the CDR3 is 18 residues. The germline V gene encodes CDR1 SGDLS and CDR2 YYNGEE.